Below are 29 T cell receptor beta chains sequenced from a single sample in a study of cytomegalovirus exposure and HLA in healthy donors. 13 Jbeta primers and 60 Vbeta primers were used for the PCR. Here immunoSEQ multiplex PCR was the method, and the copy in TCRdb shows in-frame clones only, minus some. Counted here are about 160,000 clones, approximately 79% occurring once; the ten biggest clones make up about 2%. Specimen: PBMCs. These TCRs come from a man aged 35 to 55 in good health and CMV-seronegative.

The V and J genes are TRBV4-3 and TRBJ2-2, with TRBD1 as a possible D gene (6 bases). In germline, CDR1 is LGHNA, CDR2 YSLEER. The CDR3 sequence is 15 residues long. V was pared by 0 bases and J by 6 bases, with 11 bases between. Here the CDR3 reads CASSQEQGNAGELFF. The CDR3 DNA sequence: TGCGCCAGCAGCCAAGAACAGGGTAACGCCGGGGAGCTGTTTTTT.

The rearrangement joins TRBV4-1 to TRBJ2-2; TRBD2 matches at 8 bases. The germline V gene encodes CDR1 MGHRA and CDR2 YSYEKL. V was clipped by 4 bases and J by 1 base; unmatched bases: 8. The CDR3 is made up of 17 amino acids. CDR3: CASSPPPSGRNTGELFF. CDR3 bases: TGCGCCAGCAGCCCTCCCCCGAGCGGGAGGAACACCGGGGAGCTGTTTTTT.

Remarks on this clone: Sequence at one end of the junction differs from germline and may be a read error. V gene TRBV30 combines with J gene TRBJ2-4; 8 bases agree with TRBD2. The germline V gene has CDR1 GTSNPN and CDR2 SVGIG (reference sequence). This CDR3 has 14 residues. The CDR3 DNA is TGTGCCTGGAGAGAGGCCGGACTAGCAAACAGTCAGTACTTC. Its protein is CAWREAGLANSQYF.

To note about this clone: This sample includes further DNA sequences coding for the same CDR3. This sequence joins TRBV5-1 and TRBJ2-5, with D maybe TRBD2 (6 bases). CDR1 and CDR2 from the germline V gene are SGHRS and YFSETQ. V lost 0 bases to trimming and J lost 4 bases, with 10 bases between them. CDR3 size: 14 residues. The CDR3 region is CASSLVGGRETQYF. As DNA, the CDR3 is TGCGCCAGCAGCTTGGTTGGAGGGAGAGAGACCCAGTACTTC. The full variable domain, in which reference TRBV5-1 and TRBJ2-5 provide the parts outside the CDR3, is KAGVTQTPRYLIKTRGQQVTLSCSPISGHRSVSWYQQTPGQGLQFLFEYFSETQRNKGNFPGRFSGRQFSNSRSEMNVSTLELGDSALYLCASSLVGGRETQYFGPGTRLLVL.

The J gene is TRBJ1-2, the V gene TRBV6-4, with 7 bases lining up with TRBD1. CDR3 length equals 15 residues. The germline V gene has CDR1 MRHNA and CDR2 SNTAGT. V lost 6 bases to trimming and J lost 8 bases; unmatched junction nucleotides: 15. The chain's CDR3 is CASSANSQGIGGYTF. The CDR3 DNA sequence: TGTGCCAGCAGCGCGAACTCACAGGGGATTGGCGGCTACACCTTC.

V is TRBV2 and J is TRBJ2-1, with TRBD2 matching 7 bases. This CDR3 has 13 residues. Trimming at V came to 2 bases and at J to 7 bases, leaving 2 bases not matched to a gene. Germline V gene sequence: CDR1 SNHLY, CDR2 FYNNEI. The CDR3 region has the DNA TGTGCCAGCAGTGAAACGCGGGAGAATGAGCAGTTCTTC. It translates to CASSETRENEQFF.

This clone was counted only a few times. This same CDR3 is encoded by further DNA sequences in the sample. This chain links TRBV28 with TRBJ2-1; no definite D call. This CDR3 is built from 11 residues. CDR1 and CDR2 (germline): MDHEN, SYDVKM. V lost 4 bases to trimming and J lost 10 bases, with 8 bases between them. The DNA of the CDR3 is TGTGCCAGCAGTTCTCCACGGGAGCAGTTCTTC. Translated: CASSSPREQFF.

V gene TRBV29-1 combines with J gene TRBJ1-1, with D unclear. Trimming pared 4 bases from V and 0 bases from J, leaving 18 bases between. The CDR3 has 16 amino acids. The germline CDR1 and CDR2 sequences are SQVTM and ANQGSEA. The CDR3 DNA reads TGCAGCGTTGCCATTGGAGGGTTACCCATGAACACTGAAGCTTTCTTT. Translating gives CSVAIGGLPMNTEAFF.

The rearrangement joins TRBV28 to TRBJ2-3; D unresolved. There are 14 residues in the CDR3. CDR1 is MDHEN, CDR2 SYDVKM, per germline. Trimming stripped 2 bases from V and 0 bases from J, with 6 bases between. The CDR3, as DNA: TGTGCCAGCAGTTTAATCGGGAGCACAGATACGCAGTATTTT. Protein: CASSLIGSTDTQYF.

This clone was picked up one time. This chain joins TRBV5-1 and TRBJ2-1; 11 nucleotides align to TRBD2. The germline CDR1 and CDR2 sequences are SGHRS and YFSETQ. The CDR3 extends over 20 amino acids. With V trimmed by 2 bases and J by 0 bases, 13 bases remained unmatched. CDR3 nucleotides: TGCGCCAGCAGCTTAGTCCTTGGACTAGCGGGTTCATCCTCCTACAATGAGCAGTTCTTC. This codes for CASSLVLGLAGSSSYNEQFF.

The genes are TRBV4-1 and TRBJ2-2; D uncertain. CDR3 length equals 14 residues. Germline-derived CDR1 and CDR2 are MGHRA and YSYEKL. V dropped 2 bases and J dropped 5 bases, with 9 bases sitting between them. The CDR3 DNA follows: TGCGCCAGCAGCCAATTTACTACGACCGGGGAGCTGTTTTTT. It encodes CASSQFTTTGELFF.

The CDR3 is CASSRGPPGLGTYEQYF. For the CDR3, the DNA is TGTGCCAGCAGCCGTGGTCCCCCGGGACTAGGAACCTACGAGCAGTACTTC. The rearrangement links TRBV11-1 to TRBJ2-7, with TRBD2 matching over 8 bases. The length of the CDR3 is 17 residues. The germline V gene encodes CDR1 SGHAT and CDR2 FQDESV (reference sequence). V was pared by 5 bases and J by 2 bases, with 14 bases of the junction left unmatched.

This clone was seen a handful of times. Its ends do not fully match the called genes, so a read error is possible. V and J are TRBV7-7 and TRBJ2-1, with TRBD2 matching over 8 bases. Germline lookup yields CDR1 SSHAT and CDR2 FNYEAQ (reference sequence). The CDR3 sequence is 14 residues long. CDR3 coding DNA: TGTGCTAGCAGCTTGAGCGGGAGCTCATATGAGCAGTTCTTC. Protein product: CASSLSGSSYEQFF.

The CDR3 region has the DNA TGTGCCAGCAGTGATTGGGGCAGGGCAACTTGGGGCTACACCTTC. Its translation: CASSDWGRATWGYTF. The chain carries TRBV2 and TRBJ1-2; D is possibly TRBD1 (5 bases). CDR3 length: 15 amino acids. V dropped 3 bases and J dropped 8 bases, with 19 bases sitting between them. CDR1 SNHLY and CDR2 FYNNEI come from the germline V gene.

This clone was observed a handful of times. This sequence joins TRBV5-1 and TRBJ2-7, with a tentative D call TRBD1 (6 bases). Trimming removed 3 bases at V and 6 bases at J, with 16 bases between. The CDR3 is 14 amino acids. From germline, CDR1 is SGHRS and CDR2 YFSETQ. The CDR3 nucleotides are TGCGCCAGCAGCTCATTCGACAGGCCCCGCGAGCAGTACTTC. This gives the protein CASSSFDRPREQYF.

This chain uses TRBV29-1 with TRBJ1-1; possible D gene TRBD1, 6 bases. Germline V gene data show CDR1 as SQVTM and CDR2 as ANQGSEA. The CDR3 loop spans 12 amino acids. Trimming removed 2 bases from V and 6 bases from J, with 10 bases in between. The CDR3, as DNA: TGCAGCGTTGAAAAGGGGGTCGCTGAAGCTTTCTTT. This encodes CSVEKGVAEAFF.

V gene TRBV7-2 combines with J gene TRBJ1-2, with 11 bases aligning to TRBD1. The CDR3 extends over 15 amino acids. V shed 5 bases and J 5 bases; nucleotides not matched to a gene: 7. Germline V lookup: CDR1 SGHTA, CDR2 FQGNSA. This CDR3 is CASSNWDRGYYGYTF. CDR3 coding DNA: TGTGCCAGCAGCAATTGGGACAGGGGGTATTATGGCTACACCTTC.

The chain uses TRBV11-2 and TRBJ2-7, with 13 bases matching TRBD2. V lost 5 bases, J lost 7 bases, and 5 bases stayed unmatched. CDR1 and CDR2 from the germline V gene are SGHAT and FQNNGV. The CDR3 is 14 residues long. CDR3 coding DNA: TGTGCCAGCAGCGGACTAGCGGGAGCTCGGGAGCAGTACTTC. This encodes CASSGLAGAREQYF.

J is TRBJ2-1 and V is TRBV7-9; D not resolved. CDR1 and CDR2 from the germline V gene are SEHNR and FQNEAQ (reference sequence). Trimming pared 1 base from V and 8 bases from J, leaving 9 bases between. The CDR3 runs 13 residues. This CDR3 is CASSLDGPDEQFF. In DNA, the CDR3 is TGTGCCAGCAGCTTAGACGGTCCCGATGAGCAGTTCTTC.

V is TRBV7-2 and J is TRBJ2-3; D remains ambiguous. The CDR3 has 14 residues. V dropped 5 bases and J dropped 0 bases, with 9 bases sitting between them. Per germline, CDR1 SGHTA and CDR2 FQGNSA. CDR3 in amino acids: CASSPLLSTDTQYF. Here the CDR3 DNA reads TGTGCCAGCAGCCCCCTTCTTAGCACAGATACGCAGTATTTT. The complete variable domain, with remaining parts taken from reference TRBV7-2 and TRBJ2-3, reads GAGVSQSPSNKVTEKGKDVELRCDPISGHTALYWYRQSLGQGLEFLIYFQGNSAPDKSGLPSDRFSAERTGGSVSTLTIQRTQQEDSAVYLCASSPLLSTDTQYFGPGTRLTVL.

This sequence joins TRBV27 and TRBJ2-7; perhaps TRBD2 as D (6 bases). Germline V gene data show CDR1 as MNHEY and CDR2 as SMNVEV (reference sequence). There are 13 residues in the CDR3. V shed 3 bases and J shed 7 bases, with 13 bases lying between them. The CDR3 DNA is TGTGCCAGCAGTTTCAGCGGGTCAGGGGAGCAGTACTTC. Translating gives CASSFSGSGEQYF.

This clone was counted once. The rearrangement links TRBV27 to TRBJ2-4; TRBD1 might be the D (7 bases). CDR3 size: 14 residues. V lost 2 bases and J 4 bases, leaving 9 bases between the germline ends. Per germline, CDR1 MNHEY and CDR2 SMNVEV (reference sequence). The CDR3 sequence: CASSLAGQKNIQYF. The DNA of the CDR3 is TGTGCCAGCAGTTTAGCGGGACAGAAAAACATTCAGTACTTC.

This chain connects TRBV28 to TRBJ2-7; D is possibly TRBD1 (6 bases). The CDR3 loop spans 13 amino acids. The germline gives CDR1 MDHEN, CDR2 SYDVKM. The germline V and J ends were trimmed by 9 bases and 7 bases, with 19 bases remaining between them. CDR3 loop: CASRPQGRVEQYF. The CDR3 nucleotides are TGTGCCAGTAGACCTCAGGGGCGGGTGGAGCAGTACTTC.

J is TRBJ2-5 and V is TRBV7-9; D might be TRBD2 (6 bases). Germline V gene sequence: CDR1 SEHNR, CDR2 FQNEAQ (reference sequence). The CDR3 is 15 amino acids. Trimming took off 7 bases at V and 1 base at J, with 16 bases between the two ends. The CDR3 DNA follows: TGTGCCAGCACCCCCCCCAGGGAGGCCCAAGAGACCCAGTACTTC. It codes for CASTPPREAQETQYF. Together with reference TRBV7-9 and TRBJ2-5, the CDR3 gives the full variable domain: DTGVSQNPRHKITKRGQNVTFRCDPISEHNRLYWYRQTLGQGPEFLTYFQNEAQLEKSRLLSDRFSAERPKGSFSTLEIQRTEQGDSAMYLCASTPPREAQETQYFGPGTRLLVL.

The CDR3 region is CASSSPDYEQYF. The CDR3, as DNA: TGTGCCAGCAGTTCACCAGACTACGAGCAGTACTTC. The chain has TRBV27 and TRBJ2-5; no clear D. The DNA end is more similar to TRBJ2-7, so the J call may be wrong. The CDR3 is 12 amino acids. The V gene's germline CDR1 is MNHEY and CDR2 SMNVEV (reference sequence).

This clone was observed a handful of times. V and J are TRBV29-1 and TRBJ2-3; tentatively, D is TRBD1 (5 bases). Germline V gene data show CDR1 as SQVTM and CDR2 as ANQGSEA. Trimming cost V 4 bases and J 4 bases, with 12 bases left between them. The CDR3 consists of 13 residues. CDR3 in amino acids: CSVAQGRPDTQYF. The CDR3 DNA follows: TGCAGCGTTGCTCAGGGTCGCCCAGATACGCAGTATTTT.

There are a few counts of this clone. V gene TRBV5-6 combines with J gene TRBJ2-4; D may be TRBD1 (6 bases). The V gene lost 4 bases and the J gene lost 0 bases, with 14 bases spanning the gap. The germline V gene has CDR1 SGHDT and CDR2 YYEEEE. There are 16 residues in the CDR3. The CDR3 loop reads CASSLDSLIAKNIQYF. As DNA, the CDR3 is TGTGCCAGCAGCCTGGACAGTCTTATAGCCAAAAACATTCAGTACTTC.

This clone was seen only a few times. The V gene is TRBV13, the J gene TRBJ2-3; weak D call: TRBD1 (8 bases). Trimming left V 5 bases short and J 0 bases short, with 24 bases between. Per the germline V gene, CDR1 is PRHDT and CDR2 is FYEKMQ (reference sequence). This CDR3 has 19 amino acids. CDR3 loop: CASSRTGGDWETSTDTQYF. Here the CDR3 DNA reads TGTGCCAGCAGCCGCACAGGGGGGGACTGGGAAACTAGCACAGATACGCAGTATTTT.

The J gene is TRBJ2-5, the V gene TRBV7-8; D gene unclear. V was shortened by 0 bases and J by 5 bases, with 4 bases between the two germline ends. CDR3 length equals 12 residues. Germline V gene sequence: CDR1 SGHVS, CDR2 FQNEAQ. The CDR3 DNA reads TGTGCCAGCAGCTTAGCGTCGGAGACCCAGTACTTC. This sequence encodes CASSLASETQYF.